Included here is one T cell receptor beta chain sequence, with context. Its antigen is still unknown. This sample is part of a study of OX40 agonist ivuxolimab in advanced cancers. Study-wide findings and caveats: Both blood CD4+ and CD8+ T cells showed clonal growth by week 6 at 0.1 to 3.0 mg/kg.

Clones were read by immunoSEQ multiplex PCR, and TCRdb kept only the in-frame ones, dropping some. Seen here are 65,000 to 80,000 clones, 80% to 90% observed once, and the top ten hold 1.5% to 2%. The ends lost 4 bases at V and 2 bases at J; junction bases unmatched: 5. The CDR3 consists of 17 residues. Germline assignment: CDR1 SGHAT and CDR2 FQDESV (reference sequence). Sequencing was performed on CD4+ or CD8+ T cells sorted from blood, taken in a trial of the OX40 agonist ivuxolimab. This receptor was obtained from an adult with an advanced solid tumor such as melanoma, head and neck, liver or kidney cancer. The V and J genes are TRBV11-1 and TRBJ2-7; 16 bases line up with TRBD2. This CDR3 is CASSSPGLAGGPYEQYF. CDR3 in DNA: TGTGCCAGCAGCTCTCCGGGACTAGCGGGAGGGCCCTACGAGCAGTACTTC.